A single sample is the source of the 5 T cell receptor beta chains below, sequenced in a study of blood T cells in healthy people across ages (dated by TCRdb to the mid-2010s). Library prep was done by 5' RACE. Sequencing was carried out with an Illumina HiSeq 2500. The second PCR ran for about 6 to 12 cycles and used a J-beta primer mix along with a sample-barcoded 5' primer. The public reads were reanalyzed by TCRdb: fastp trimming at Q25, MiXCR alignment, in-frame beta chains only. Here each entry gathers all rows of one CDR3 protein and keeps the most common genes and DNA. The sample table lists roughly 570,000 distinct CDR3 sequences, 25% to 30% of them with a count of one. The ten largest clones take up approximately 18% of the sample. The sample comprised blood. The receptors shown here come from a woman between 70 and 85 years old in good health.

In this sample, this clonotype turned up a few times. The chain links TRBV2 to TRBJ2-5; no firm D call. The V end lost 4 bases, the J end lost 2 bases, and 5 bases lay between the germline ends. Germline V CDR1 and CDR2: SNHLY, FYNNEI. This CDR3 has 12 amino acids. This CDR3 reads CASSVQQETQYF. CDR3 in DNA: TGTGCCAGCAGTGTCCAGCAAGAGACCCAGTACTTC.

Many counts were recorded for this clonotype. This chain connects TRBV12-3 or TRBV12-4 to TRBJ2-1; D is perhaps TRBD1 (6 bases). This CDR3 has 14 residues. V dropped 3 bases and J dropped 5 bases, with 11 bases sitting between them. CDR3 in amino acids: CASSFGPGDNEQFF. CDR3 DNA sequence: TGTGCCAGCAGTTTCGGTCCAGGGGACAATGAGCAGTTCTTC.

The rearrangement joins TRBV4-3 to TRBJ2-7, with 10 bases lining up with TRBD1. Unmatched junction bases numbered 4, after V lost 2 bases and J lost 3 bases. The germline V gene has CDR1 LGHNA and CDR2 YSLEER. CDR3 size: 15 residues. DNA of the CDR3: TGCGCCAGCAGCCAACGGACAGGGGGGGACTACGAGCAGTACTTC. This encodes CASSQRTGGDYEQYF.

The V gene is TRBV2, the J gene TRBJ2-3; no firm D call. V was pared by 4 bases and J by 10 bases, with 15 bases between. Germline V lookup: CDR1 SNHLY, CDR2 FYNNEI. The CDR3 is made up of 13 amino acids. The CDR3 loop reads CASSGRASPAQYF. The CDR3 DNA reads TGTGCCAGCAGTGGTAGGGCTTCCCCAGCGCAGTATTTT.

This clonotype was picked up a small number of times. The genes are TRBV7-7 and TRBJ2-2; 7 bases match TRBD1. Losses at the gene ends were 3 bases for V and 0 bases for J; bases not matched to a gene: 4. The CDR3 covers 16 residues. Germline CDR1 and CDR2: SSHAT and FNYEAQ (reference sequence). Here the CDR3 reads CASSFQQGSNTGELFF. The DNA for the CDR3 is TGTGCCAGCAGCTTTCAACAGGGGTCGAACACCGGGGAGCTGTTTTTT.